Shown below are 25 T cell receptor beta chains from a single sample sequenced in a study of T-cell reconstitution after alpha-beta-depleted transplantation in children. Unique molecular identifiers were incorporated when the TCRbeta library was constructed. TCRdb reanalysed the PCR reads using MiXCR and keeps one entry per CDR3 protein. Among some 150,000 distinct CDR3 sequences listed, around 8.8% were seen once. The sample was PBMCs, mostly from graft donor cells, taken 180 days after TCRalphabeta/CD19-depleted stem cell transplant. These TCRs come from a female patient aged 2-15 years who had a stem cell transplant for congenital amegakaryocytic thrombocytopenia, so the T cells may come from the graft donor.

This clonotype appeared many times. This rearrangement joins TRBV9 to TRBJ2-7, with TRBD2 as a possible D gene (5 bases). The CDR3 extends over 15 amino acids. V dropped 4 bases and J dropped 2 bases, with 16 bases sitting between them. The germline CDR1 and CDR2 sequences are SGDLS and YYNGEE. Here the CDR3 DNA reads TGTGCCAGCAGCCCTCTGAGGGTGAGGGCCTACGAGCAGTACTTC. Translated, it gives CASSPLRVRAYEQYF.

This clonotype occurred many times. The gene calls are TRBV28 and TRBJ2-3; TRBD1 matches 7 bases. CDR3 size: 14 residues. Losses at the gene ends were 7 bases for V and 1 base for J; bases not matched to a gene: 5. Germline V gene data show CDR1 as MDHEN and CDR2 as SYDVKM. CDR3 in amino acids: CASTTGEGTDTQYF. CDR3 coding DNA: TGTGCCAGCACTACAGGGGAAGGCACAGATACGCAGTATTTT.

In this sample, this clonotype turned up many times. This chain links TRBV5-1 with TRBJ1-2; no clear D. From germline, CDR1 is SGHRS and CDR2 YFSETQ. The length of the CDR3 is 13 residues. Trimming removed 1 base from V and 8 bases from J, with 12 bases in between. Here the CDR3 reads CASSLFDERGYTF. CDR3 in DNA: TGCGCCAGCAGCTTGTTTGATGAGAGAGGCTACACCTTC.

In its sample, this clonotype was seen a few times. The chain employs TRBV5-1 and TRBJ2-6; D call uncertain. Between the trimmed V and J ends, which lost 1 base and 8 bases, there was a span of 13 bases. This CDR3 contains 15 residues. Germline loops: CDR1 SGHRS, CDR2 YFSETQ. CDR3 region: CASSLSIKHTNVLTF. CDR3 DNA sequence: TGCGCCAGCAGCTTGTCTATAAAACATACCAACGTCCTGACTTTC.

As DNA, the CDR3 is TGTGCCAGCAGCGCCAATATCGTTCCGAACACTGAAGCTTTCTTT. Translation gives CASSANIVPNTEAFF. This sequence joins TRBV7-9 and TRBJ1-1; D not resolved. The V end was cut by 5 bases, the J end by 1 base, with 14 bases between. The CDR3 totals 15 residues. Germline assignment: CDR1 SEHNR and CDR2 FQNEAQ (reference sequence). Full variable domain (outside the CDR3, taken from reference TRBV7-9 and TRBJ1-1): DTGVSQNPRHKITKRGQNVTFRCDPISEHNRLYWYRQTLGQGPEFLTYFQNEAQLEKSRLLSDRFSAERPKGSFSTLEIQRTEQGDSAMYLCASSANIVPNTEAFFGQGTRLTVV.

This clonotype was picked up a small number of times. The chain links TRBV7-9 to TRBJ2-2; 9 positions agree with TRBD1. The length of the CDR3 is 17 residues. V gave up 5 bases and J gave up 4 bases; unmatched junction bases: 11. CDR1 is SEHNR, CDR2 FQNEAQ, per germline (reference sequence). CDR3 protein: CASSPLPGQGVTGELFF. The CDR3 coding sequence is TGTGCCAGCAGCCCCCTTCCGGGACAGGGCGTCACCGGGGAGCTGTTTTTT.

This clonotype was observed at least ten times. The rearrangement uses TRBV28 and TRBJ2-1; D perhaps matches TRBD1 (6 bases). The CDR3 has 13 amino acids. Trimming pared 4 bases from V and 3 bases from J, leaving 7 bases between. Germline V gene lookup returns CDR1 MDHEN and CDR2 SYDVKM. The chain's CDR3 is CASSWDIYNEQFF. As DNA, the CDR3 is TGTGCCAGCAGTTGGGACATCTACAATGAGCAGTTCTTC. Variable domain in full (rest from reference TRBV28 and TRBJ2-1): DVKVTQSSRYLVKRTGEKVFLECVQDMDHENMFWYRQDPGLGLRLIYFSYDVKMKEKGDIPEGYSVSREKKERFSLILESASTNQTSMYLCASSWDIYNEQFFGPGTRLTVL.

This clonotype has at least ten counts. The chain uses TRBV29-1 and TRBJ2-1, with TRBD2 as a possible D gene (5 bases). Per germline, CDR1 SQVTM and CDR2 ANQGSEA. This CDR3 spans 14 amino acids. Trimming pared 7 bases from V and 2 bases from J, leaving 15 bases between. In nucleotides, the CDR3 is TGCAGCGCGGTGGAGGCTAGGACCTACAATGAGCAGTTCTTC. Protein product: CSAVEARTYNEQFF.

The V call is TRBV5-5, the J call TRBJ1-3; D ambiguous. There are 16 residues in the CDR3. The germline gives CDR1 SGHKS, CDR2 YYEKEE (reference sequence). V lost 4 bases and J lost 3, with 17 bases in between. In nucleotides, the CDR3 is TGTGCCAGCAGCCCCCTAGGAGGACTGGTTGGAAACACCATATATTTT. As protein: CASSPLGGLVGNTIYF.

This clonotype was recorded many times. This chain connects TRBV7-2 to TRBJ2-7, with TRBD1 matching over 7 bases. The CDR3 length is 13 residues. The V gene end was trimmed by 5 bases and the J gene end by 1 base; junction bases not matched to a gene: 2. Germline CDR1 SGHTA, CDR2 FQGNSA. The CDR3 is CASSVGQSYEQYF. The CDR3 DNA reads TGTGCCAGCAGCGTGGGACAGTCCTACGAGCAGTACTTC.

The sample holds one count of this clonotype. The junction departs from the called germline gene at one end, perhaps through a read error. CDR3 DNA sequence: TGTGCCAGCAGCTTAGCCAGGCTGAACACTGAAGCTTTCTTC. Its translation: CASSLARLNTEAFF. The rearrangement joins TRBV11-2 to TRBJ1-1; D call uncertain. The CDR3 runs 14 residues. From germline, CDR1 is SGHAT and CDR2 FQNNGV.

This clonotype was detected only a few times. The chain is built from TRBV7-9 and TRBJ1-5, with D possibly matching TRBD1 (5 bases). In germline, CDR1 is SEHNR, CDR2 FQNEAQ (reference sequence). The germline V and J ends were trimmed by 5 bases and 9 bases, with 20 bases remaining between them. The CDR3 spans 15 residues. DNA for the CDR3: TGTGCCAGCAGCCCAACGGACGGACCCGGGGGGCCCCAGCATTTT. Translated: CASSPTDGPGGPQHF.

Ten or more counts support this clonotype. The chain couples TRBV5-1 to TRBJ2-7; the D is unclear. Germline loops: CDR1 SGHRS, CDR2 YFSETQ. V lost 0 bases and J 3 bases, leaving 16 bases between the germline ends. This CDR3 is built from 16 residues. CDR3 sequence reads: CASSLAQADPYYEQYF. Written as DNA, the CDR3 is TGCGCCAGCAGCTTGGCCCAGGCCGACCCCTACTACGAGCAGTACTTC.

This clonotype came up a few times. The V call is TRBV27, the J call TRBJ2-1, with 9 bases that match TRBD2. V lost 4 bases to trimming and J lost 6 bases; unmatched junction nucleotides: 7. Germline CDR1 is MNHEY and CDR2 is SMNVEV (reference sequence). The CDR3 contains 15 residues. DNA for the CDR3: TGTGCCAGCAGTTCGCCGGGACTAGCTATCAATGAGCAGTTCTTC. This encodes CASSSPGLAINEQFF.

The rearrangement uses TRBV6-5 and TRBJ1-1; D call uncertain. This CDR3 is 13 amino acids long. Germline lookup yields CDR1 MNHEY and CDR2 SVGAGI. V was shortened by 7 bases and J by 5 bases, with 14 bases between the two germline ends. The CDR3 reads CASTKKVETEAFF. The CDR3 DNA sequence: TGTGCCAGCACCAAAAAAGTGGAAACTGAAGCTTTCTTT.

In this sample, this clonotype turned up a few times. One end of the junction fails to match germline, which may point to a read error. CDR3 DNA sequence: TGTGCCAGCAGTTCCACCCCCTTTCTGGGAAATCGGCCCCAGCATTTT. Protein sequence: CASSSTPFLGNRPQHF. The chain employs TRBV28 and TRBJ1-5, with no clear D. From germline, CDR1 is MDHEN and CDR2 SYDVKM. This CDR3 is built from 16 residues.

CDR3 coding DNA: TGTGCCAGCTCACCAAGTTTAGGAGACAATGAGCAGTTCTTC. Its translation is CASSPSLGDNEQFF. The chain has TRBV18 and TRBJ2-1; D is unclear. Germline CDR1 is KGHSH and CDR2 is LQKENI. Trimming took 2 bases from V and 5 from J, leaving 10 bases between them. The CDR3 length is 14 residues.

This clonotype has more than one count but fewer than ten. The CDR3 loop reads CASSAGRGTYEQYF. DNA of the CDR3: TGTGCCAGCAGTGCGGGGAGGGGGACCTACGAGCAGTACTTC. The gene calls are TRBV7-2 and TRBJ2-7; a possible D gene is TRBD2 (7 bases). The CDR3 covers 14 residues. In germline, CDR1 is SGHTA, CDR2 FQGNSA. V lost 6 bases and J 2 bases, leaving 14 bases between the germline ends.

This clonotype was found many times. The chain carries TRBV20-1 and TRBJ2-3; D call uncertain. Germline values: CDR1 DFQATT, CDR2 SNEGSKA (reference sequence). This CDR3 has 14 residues. The V end was cut by 6 bases, the J end by 1 base, with 14 bases between. In DNA, the CDR3 is TGCAGTGCAAACTCTCCTTGGGGCACAGATACGCAGTATTTT. As protein: CSANSPWGTDTQYF.

Ten or more counts support this clonotype. J is TRBJ1-1 and V is TRBV7-7; 7 nucleotides match TRBD1. The CDR3 loop spans 15 amino acids. Germline V gene data show CDR1 as SSHAT and CDR2 as FNYEAQ (reference sequence). The ends lost 3 bases at V and 1 base at J; junction bases unmatched: 5. CDR3 nucleotide sequence: TGTGCCAGCAGCTTTGGAGGGGGCAAGAACACTGAAGCTTTCTTT. This gives the protein CASSFGGGKNTEAFF. Full variable domain (remainder filled in from reference TRBV7-7 and TRBJ1-1): GAGVSQSPRYKVTKRGQDVTLRCDPISSHATLYWYQQALGQGPEFLTYFNYEAQPDKSGLPSDRFSAERPEGSISTLTIQRTEQRDSAMYRCASSFGGGKNTEAFFGQGTRLTVV.

This clonotype was counted many times. V gene TRBV5-1 combines with J gene TRBJ2-6, with TRBD1 matching 8 bases. The germline CDR1 and CDR2 sequences are SGHRS and YFSETQ. The J segment lost 0 bases and the V segment lost 0 bases, leaving 11 bases of the junction unmatched. CDR3 size: 20 residues. The CDR3 spells CASSLGLGQDGGSGANVLTF. The CDR3 DNA follows: TGCGCCAGCAGCTTGGGTCTGGGACAGGATGGAGGCTCTGGGGCCAACGTCCTGACTTTC.

At least ten counts were recorded for this clonotype. The genes are TRBV29-1 and TRBJ2-7; perhaps TRBD2 as D (5 bases). CDR1 is SQVTM, CDR2 ANQGSEA, per germline. Between the trimmed V and J ends, which lost 6 bases and 0 bases, there was a span of 15 bases. The CDR3 length is 14 residues. CDR3 loop: CSVIVRRGSYEQYF. CDR3 DNA: TGCAGCGTCATAGTCCGACGGGGCTCCTACGAGCAGTACTTC.

This clonotype was detected many times. The chain links TRBV20-1 to TRBJ2-5, with D tentatively TRBD2 (5 bases). V lost 0 bases and J lost 5, with 13 bases in between. The CDR3 covers 14 residues. CDR1 and CDR2 from the germline V gene are DFQATT and SNEGSKA (reference sequence). The CDR3 DNA is TGCAGTGCTAGAGATTGGCCGCGGAGGGAGACCCAGTACTTC. Its protein product is CSARDWPRRETQYF.

This clonotype was counted many times. DNA for the CDR3: TGCAGTGCTAGAGATAGGAAGGGGATGGACGAGCAGTACTTC. Amino acids: CSARDRKGMDEQYF. The chain couples TRBV20-1 to TRBJ2-7; D is possibly TRBD1 (5 bases). The CDR3 has 14 amino acids. V was shortened by 0 bases and J by 5 bases, with 14 bases between the two germline ends. The germline V gene has CDR1 DFQATT and CDR2 SNEGSKA (reference sequence).

This sequence joins TRBV20-1 and TRBJ1-5; D is possibly TRBD1 (5 bases). Germline V CDR1 and CDR2: DFQATT, SNEGSKA (reference sequence). V dropped 6 bases and J dropped 4 bases, with 13 bases sitting between them. The CDR3 has 13 amino acids. Written as DNA, the CDR3 is TGCAGTGCCAAAGGACACCCTAATCAGCCCCAGCATTTT. This translates into CSAKGHPNQPQHF.